This entry lists 19 T cell receptor beta chains sequenced from one sample in a study of blood T cell repertoires in COVID-19. The protocol was immunoSEQ multiplex PCR, while the TCRdb copy is restricted to in-frame clones and leaves out a portion. The sample records some 350,000 clones, around nine tenths being singletons. Sequencing was carried out using peripheral blood. These receptors all come from a woman in her late teens or twenties who had recovered from COVID-19.

The sample holds one count of this clone. This chain links TRBV11-2 with TRBJ1-5, with D hard to call. V was clipped by 1 base and J by 0 bases, with 10 bases between them. This CDR3 has 16 residues. CDR1 and CDR2 (germline): SGHAT, FQNNGV. The CDR3 DNA reads as TGTGCCAGCAGCTTAGGGGCCGAATATAGCAATCAGCCCCAGCATTTT. It is translated as CASSLGAEYSNQPQHF.

The chain carries TRBV11-2 and TRBJ1-4, with D tentatively TRBD1 (5 bases). Germline lookup yields CDR1 SGHAT and CDR2 FQNNGV. CDR3 length: 14 amino acids. The ends were cut back, 5 bases at V and 8 bases at J, with 15 bases in the middle. CDR3 residues: CASSRVAGREKLFF. In DNA form, the CDR3 reads TGTGCCAGCAGCCGGGTGGCAGGGAGGGAAAAACTGTTTTTT.

The chain has TRBV7-9 and TRBJ2-5; tentative D call: TRBD1 (6 bases). This CDR3 is 14 amino acids long. The germline gives CDR1 SEHNR, CDR2 FQNEAQ (reference sequence). Trimming stripped 5 bases from V and 5 bases from J, with 15 bases between. The CDR3 bases are TGTGCCAGCAGCGCTAGAAGGGGGATGGAGACCCAGTACTTC. Protein product: CASSARRGMETQYF.

This clone has a single count. The J gene is TRBJ2-5, the V gene TRBV7-6, with 10 bases aligning to TRBD1. The trim removed 4 bases at V and 3 bases at J, leaving 5 bases unmatched. The germline V gene encodes CDR1 SGHVS and CDR2 FNYEAQ. The CDR3 spans 15 residues. The CDR3 loop is CASSSRDRGEETQYF. The CDR3 DNA reads TGTGCCAGCAGCTCCCGGGACAGGGGTGAAGAGACCCAGTACTTC.

The rearrangement links TRBV9 to TRBJ2-1, with 12 bases that match TRBD2. CDR1 is SGDLS and CDR2 is YYNGEE in the germline V gene. Unmatched junction bases numbered 14, after V lost 0 bases and J lost 4 bases. The CDR3 length is 20 residues. The CDR3 here is CASSVEVWLAGGPLYNEQFF. The CDR3 coding sequence is TGTGCCAGCAGCGTAGAGGTTTGGCTAGCGGGAGGGCCTTTGTACAATGAGCAGTTCTTC.

The chain recombines TRBV7-2 with TRBJ2-2; TRBD1 matches at 7 bases. Losses at the gene ends were 4 bases for V and 4 bases for J; bases not matched to a gene: 9. Germline assignment: CDR1 SGHTA and CDR2 FQGNSA. This CDR3 comprises 16 residues. The CDR3 coding sequence is TGTGCCAGCAGCTCCTACAGGGGACGTGTCACCGGGGAGCTGTTTTTT. Translated: CASSSYRGRVTGELFF.

The rearrangement joins TRBV11-3 to TRBJ2-3, with TRBD2 identical over 8 bases. This CDR3 contains 17 residues. Germline loops: CDR1 SGHNT, CDR2 YENEEA. V was pared by 3 bases and J by 3 bases, with 11 bases of the junction left unmatched. CDR3 in DNA: TGTGCCAGCAGCTTGAGGCGCGCGGGAGGCCTGACAGATACGCAGTATTTT. As protein: CASSLRRAGGLTDTQYF. Combining the CDR3 with reference TRBV11-3 and TRBJ2-3 gives the whole variable domain EAGVVQSPRYKIIEKKQPVAFWCNPISGHNTLYWYLQNLGQGPELLIRYENEEAVDDSQLPKDRFSAERLKGVDSTLKIQPAELGDSAVYLCASSLRRAGGLTDTQYFGPGTRLTVL.

In this sample, this clone turned up a few times. The chain combines TRBV12-5 with TRBJ1-3; 7 bases are shared with TRBD1. Germline CDR1 LGHNT, CDR2 FRNRAP. The CDR3 extends over 18 amino acids. The J segment lost 3 bases and the V segment lost 1 base, leaving 12 bases of the junction unmatched. The CDR3 DNA is TGTGCTAGTGGTTTGGACAGGGGACTCCGGGGCGATGGAAACACCATATATTTT. It translates to CASGLDRGLRGDGNTIYF.

The chain recombines TRBV30 with TRBJ2-1; TRBD2 is a possible D gene (5 bases). Trimming took off 2 bases at V and 5 bases at J, with 25 bases between the two ends. Germline CDR1 GTSNPN, CDR2 SVGIG (reference sequence). CDR3 length: 18 residues. Written as DNA, the CDR3 is TGTGCCTGGAGTCCGTTCCCTATGGAAGCGGTACCCCACAATGAGCAGTTCTTC. Translating it yields CAWSPFPMEAVPHNEQFF.

On this clone: This sample also contains other DNA sequences that code for the same CDR3. The chain joins TRBV19 to TRBJ2-1; D not certain. In germline, CDR1 is LNHDA, CDR2 SQIVND (reference sequence). The CDR3 runs 14 residues. V shed 1 base and J shed 5 bases, with 9 bases lying between them. CDR3 coding DNA: TGTGCCAGTAGTATAGGTGGCGGAAACAATGAGCAGTTCTTC. It translates to CASSIGGGNNEQFF. The variable domain in full, with the rest retrieved from reference TRBV19 and TRBJ2-1, is DGGITQSPKYLFRKEGQNVTLSCEQNLNHDAMYWYRQDPGQGLRLIYYSQIVNDFQKGDIAEGYSVSREKKESFPLTVTSAQKNPTAFYLCASSIGGGNNEQFFGPGTRLTVL.

The chain carries TRBV6-4 and TRBJ2-1, with D perhaps matching TRBD2 (5 bases). V was clipped by 5 bases and J by 11 bases, with 10 bases between them. Germline CDR1 is MRHNA and CDR2 is SNTAGT. The CDR3 has 11 residues. The DNA for the CDR3 is TGTGCCAGCAGTCGGACTGAACAGCAGTTCTTC. Translated: CASSRTEQQFF.

Note on this clone: Other DNA sequences within the sample encode an identical CDR3. The chain combines TRBV18 with TRBJ1-2, with 9 bases that match TRBD1. CDR3 size: 15 residues. Germline V CDR1 and CDR2: KGHSH, LQKENI. Trimming at V came to 3 bases and at J to 5 bases, leaving 7 bases not matched to a gene. The CDR3 DNA sequence: TGTGCCAGCTCACCCCCGGGACAGGGAAATTATGGCTACACCTTC. This codes for CASSPPGQGNYGYTF.

The chain links TRBV5-1 to TRBJ1-6; 7 bases map to TRBD1. The V segment lost 0 bases and the J segment 7 bases; nucleotides outside the gene matches: 4. Germline assignment: CDR1 SGHRS and CDR2 YFSETQ. The CDR3 spans 15 residues. The CDR3: CASSLGTGGNSPLHF. CDR3 DNA sequence: TGCGCCAGCAGCTTGGGGACAGGAGGGAATTCACCCCTCCACTTT.

CDR3 sequence: CASSQGLAGVGGELFF. The CDR3 coding sequence is TGTGCCAGCAGTCAAGGACTAGCGGGAGTTGGCGGGGAGCTGTTTTTT. The chain uses TRBV6-6 and TRBJ2-2, with 13 positions matching TRBD2. Per the germline V gene, CDR1 is MNHNY and CDR2 is SVGAGI (reference sequence). The CDR3 contains 16 residues. V was pared by 5 bases and J by 7 bases, with 7 bases of the junction left unmatched.

The V call is TRBV4-3, the J call TRBJ1-4; unclear D gene. The CDR3 is 15 residues long. CDR1 and CDR2 from the germline V gene are LGHNA and YSLEER. The V end was cut by 0 bases, the J end by 5 bases, with 10 bases between. The CDR3 sequence: CASSQEARLNEKLFF. The CDR3 nucleotides are TGCGCCAGCAGCCAAGAGGCCAGGTTGAATGAAAAACTGTTTTTT.

The chain links TRBV4-2 to TRBJ2-2; 14 nucleotides line up with TRBD2. In germline, CDR1 is LGHNA, CDR2 YNFKEQ. The V and J ends lost 0 bases and 0 bases, in that order; junction bases with no gene match: 9. The CDR3 is 21 amino acids. This CDR3 is CASSQEGTSGRGRANTGELFF. CDR3 nucleotides: TGTGCCAGCAGCCAAGAAGGGACTAGCGGGAGAGGTAGGGCGAACACCGGGGAGCTGTTTTTT.

The chain couples TRBV7-8 to TRBJ2-1, with D perhaps matching TRBD2 (5 bases). Germline CDR1 reads SGHVS; CDR2 reads FQNEAQ. Trimming stripped 2 bases from V and 0 bases from J, with 17 bases between. The CDR3 runs 18 residues. Here the CDR3 DNA reads TGTGCCAGCAGCTTATGGGCTGAAGCGGAACACTCCTACAATGAGCAGTTCTTC. It yields the protein CASSLWAEAEHSYNEQFF.

This clone was detected only a few times. The chain has TRBV19 and TRBJ2-1; 14 nucleotides match TRBD2. In germline, CDR1 is LNHDA, CDR2 SQIVND (reference sequence). The CDR3 has 18 residues. The junction had 10 bases not matched to a gene; V was cut back by 6 bases and J by 3 bases. CDR3 protein: CASRGTSGRYPNYNEQFF. The CDR3 nucleotides read TGTGCCAGTAGGGGGACTAGCGGGAGATATCCTAACTACAATGAGCAGTTCTTC.

The chain carries TRBV5-1 and TRBJ2-3, with D maybe TRBD2 (5 bases). CDR1 and CDR2 (germline): SGHRS, YFSETQ. The CDR3 totals 15 residues. The V end was cut by 4 bases, the J end by 0 bases, with 12 bases between. CDR3 coding DNA: TGCGCCAGCAGCGTGGACGGGGTTAGCACAGATACGCAGTATTTT. Translated, it gives CASSVDGVSTDTQYF.